This TCR beta chain was sequenced during a study of beta chain features in type 1 diabetes. The V segment lost 4 bases and the J segment 4 bases; nucleotides outside the gene matches: 7. The germline CDR1 and CDR2 sequences are SNHLY and FYNNEI. This CDR3 has 14 amino acids. Every bit of the isolated RNA underwent reverse transcription, so sequencing read expressed TCRB transcripts. Clones were sequenced by immunoSEQ multiplex PCR, and TCRdb holds only the in-frame ones, with some missing. This table holds 400,000 to 500,000 clones, over 11% found once. The V call is TRBV2, the J call TRBJ2-7; TRBD2 matches 7 bases. Sequenced input: naive CD4+ T cells from blood. The receptor was derived from a man aged 25-45 years in good health. This CDR3 reads CASSGAGVPYEQYV. For the CDR3, the DNA is TGTGCCAGCAGTGGGGCGGGAGTCCCATACGAGCAGTACGTC.